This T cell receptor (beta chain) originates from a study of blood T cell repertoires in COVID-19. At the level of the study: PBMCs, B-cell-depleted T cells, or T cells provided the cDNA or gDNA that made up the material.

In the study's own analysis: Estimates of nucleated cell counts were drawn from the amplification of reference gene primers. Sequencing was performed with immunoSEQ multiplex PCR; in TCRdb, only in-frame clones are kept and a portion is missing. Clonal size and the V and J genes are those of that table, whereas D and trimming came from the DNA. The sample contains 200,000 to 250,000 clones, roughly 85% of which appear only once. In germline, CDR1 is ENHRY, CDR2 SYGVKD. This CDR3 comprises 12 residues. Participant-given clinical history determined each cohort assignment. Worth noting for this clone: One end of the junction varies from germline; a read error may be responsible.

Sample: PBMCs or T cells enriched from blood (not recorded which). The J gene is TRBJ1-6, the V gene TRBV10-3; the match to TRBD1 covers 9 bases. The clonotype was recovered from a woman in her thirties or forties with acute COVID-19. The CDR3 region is CAISDLDRGREF. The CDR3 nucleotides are TGTGCCATCAGTGACCTGGACAGGGGCCGAGAGTTT.